A single sample is the source of the 4 T cell receptor beta chains below, sequenced in a study of T cells after yellow fever vaccination. TCRdb used MiXCR to reprocess the 5' RACE reads, holding one entry per CDR3 protein. Of about 300,000 distinct CDR3 sequences in the sample, 7.5% to 9.5% are singletons; the top ten hold around 3.4%. Source: CD4+ T cells sorted from PBMCs, taken 5 days after the yellow fever booster vaccination. The receptors derive from a young man who received the YFV17D yellow fever vaccine.

This clonotype was seen a handful of times. The chain couples TRBV7-9 to TRBJ1-1; D call uncertain. Germline V gene sequence: CDR1 SEHNR, CDR2 FQNEAQ (reference sequence). This CDR3 is 13 amino acids long. The V end lost 1 base, the J end lost 10 bases, and 13 bases lay between the germline ends. The CDR3 bases are TGTGCCAGCAGCTTAGGTGCGGGTGGCGGAGCTTTCTTT. As protein: CASSLGAGGGAFF.

This clonotype came up a few times. The chain carries TRBV7-2 and TRBJ2-7; 12 bases agree with TRBD2. Per the germline V gene, CDR1 is SGHTA and CDR2 is FQGNSA. The CDR3 has 17 residues. V was pared by 1 base and J by 0 bases, with 4 bases of the junction left unmatched. This CDR3 reads CASSLVILAGGSYEQYF. CDR3 DNA sequence: TGTGCCAGCAGCTTAGTTATACTAGCGGGGGGCTCCTACGAGCAGTACTTC. The complete variable domain, with remaining parts taken from reference TRBV7-2 and TRBJ2-7, reads GAGVSQSPSNKVTEKGKDVELRCDPISGHTALYWYRQSLGQGLEFLIYFQGNSAPDKSGLPSDRFSAERTGGSVSTLTIQRTQQEDSAVYLCASSLVILAGGSYEQYFGPGTRLTVT.

In its sample, this clonotype was seen a few times. The rearrangement uses TRBV14 and TRBJ2-5; D uncertain. The CDR3 has 17 residues. Germline V gene sequence: CDR1 SGHDN, CDR2 FVKESK. The ends were cut back, 1 base at V and 6 bases at J, with 21 bases in the middle. As DNA, the CDR3 is TGTGCCAGCAGCCAAGTCACTCCAGGCCAACCCTCGAAGACCCAGTACTTC. This encodes CASSQVTPGQPSKTQYF. The entire variable domain, with the rest obtained from reference TRBV14 and TRBJ2-5, is as follows: EAGVTQFPSHSVIEKGQTVTLRCDPISGHDNLYWYRRVMGKEIKFLLHFVKESKQDESGMPNNRFLAERTGGTYSTLKVQPAELEDSGVYFCASSQVTPGQPSKTQYFGPGTRLLVL.

This clonotype came up many times. V is TRBV5-1 and J is TRBJ1-1; maybe TRBD1 (6 bases). The CDR3 loop spans 14 amino acids. Germline CDR1 and CDR2: SGHRS and YFSETQ. V was shortened by 2 bases and J by 2 bases, with 10 bases between the two germline ends. As DNA, the CDR3 is TGCGCCAGCAGCTTAACGGGACACAACACTGAAGCTTTCTTT. Amino acid sequence: CASSLTGHNTEAFF.